These 8 T cell receptor beta chains were sequenced from one sample in a study of T cell responses to AZD1222 COVID-19 vaccine. Method: immunoSEQ multiplex PCR; TCRdb's copy keeps in-frame clones and lacks some. In the table there are tens of thousands of clones, about 90% of which are singletons. The material was peripheral blood, obtained on day 0 of AZD1222 vaccination. These receptors originate from an adult in good health.

J is TRBJ2-7 and V is TRBV11-2; D ambiguous. In germline, CDR1 is SGHAT, CDR2 FQNNGV. Trimming cost V 2 bases and J 2 bases, with 7 bases left between them. The CDR3 has 13 residues. DNA of the CDR3: TGTGCCAGCAGCTTACAGCCTACCTACGAGCAGTACTTC. Its translation is CASSLQPTYEQYF.

The chain joins TRBV7-2 to TRBJ1-1; 9 nucleotides match TRBD1. Germline V gives CDR1 SGHTA, CDR2 FQGNSA. There are 15 residues in the CDR3. After removal of 0 bases from V and 8 bases from J, the junction contained 7 bases not matched to a gene. The CDR3 DNA is TGTGCCAGCAGCTTAGCGACAGGGGGGGTACGGGAAGCTTTCTTT. This encodes CASSLATGGVREAFF.

The rearrangement uses TRBV9 and TRBJ2-2; D is unresolved. Per germline, CDR1 SGDLS and CDR2 YYNGEE. This CDR3 is 15 amino acids long. V dropped 3 bases and J dropped 4 bases, with 13 bases sitting between them. CDR3 bases: TGTGCCAGCAGCGAAATAAACTCGGGCACCGGGGAGCTGTTTTTT. This sequence encodes CASSEINSGTGELFF.

The rearrangement uses TRBV27 and TRBJ2-2; D call uncertain. The germline V gene has CDR1 MNHEY and CDR2 SMNVEV (reference sequence). The germline V and J ends were trimmed by 3 bases and 7 bases, with 6 bases remaining between them. The length of the CDR3 is 12 residues. CDR3 residues: CASSFTIGELFF. In nucleotides, the CDR3 is TGTGCCAGCAGTTTTACCATCGGGGAGCTGTTTTTT.

This chain links TRBV27 with TRBJ2-3; D may correspond to TRBD1 or TRBD2 (5 bases each). The CDR3 loop spans 13 amino acids. Germline values: CDR1 MNHEY, CDR2 SMNVEV (reference sequence). Trimming stripped 3 bases from V and 2 bases from J, with 6 bases between. Here the CDR3 DNA reads TGTGCCAGCAGTTTGGGGGACACAGATACGCAGTATTTT. This gives the protein CASSLGDTDTQYF.

This clone was recorded only once. The V and J genes are TRBV7-9 and TRBJ1-1; possibly TRBD1 for D (5 bases). V gave up 6 bases and J gave up 1 base, with 15 bases separating them. Germline CDR1 SEHNR, CDR2 FQNEAQ (reference sequence). The CDR3 totals 15 residues. CDR3: CASRKKGLGNTEAFF. In DNA form, the CDR3 reads TGTGCCAGCAGGAAAAAGGGGTTGGGGAACACTGAAGCTTTCTTT.

This chain uses TRBV29-1 with TRBJ2-2; D not certain. From germline, CDR1 is SQVTM and CDR2 ANQGSEA. The CDR3 length is 14 residues. V lost 4 bases to trimming and J lost 6 bases, with 15 bases between them. Here the CDR3 DNA reads TGCAGCGTTGGGCCTAGTCTGGTTTCCGGGGAGCTGTTTTTT. Translating gives CSVGPSLVSGELFF.

J is TRBJ1-1 and V is TRBV28; a possible D gene is TRBD1 (6 bases). The CDR3 contains 13 residues. From germline, CDR1 is MDHEN and CDR2 SYDVKM. Trimming took off 5 bases at V and 7 bases at J, with 14 bases between the two ends. The DNA for the CDR3 is TGTGCCAGCAGTGACGGACAGCTCCTTGAAGCTTTCTTT. This encodes CASSDGQLLEAFF.